The entry below gives a single T cell receptor beta chain sequence along with its context. The target antigen is unknown. The sample belongs to a study of cytomegalovirus exposure and HLA in healthy donors. Primers included in the PCR were 60 Vbeta and 13 Jbeta primers. The assay was immunoSEQ multiplex PCR, and TCRdb's table has in-frame clones only and misses some. The sample holds 90,000 to 140,000 clones, roughly 80% seen once. CDR3 length equals 15 residues. V lost 0 bases to trimming and J lost 3 bases; unmatched junction nucleotides: 5. Germline assignment: CDR1 MNHEY and CDR2 SMNVEV (reference sequence). Study-wide points: In vitro confirmation showed a few CMV-associated chains to be CMV antigen specific. Common viral pathogens seemed to be connected with several of the most significant clusters, according to a later analysis. TCR beta V- and J-gene trimming, according to a later analysis, was linked to a missense DCLRE1C variant.

The V call is TRBV27, the J call TRBJ2-7, with 7 nucleotides matching TRBD2. This TCR came from a woman aged 40 to 49 in good health and CMV-seropositive. Sequencing used PBMCs. The CDR3 nucleotides read TGTGCCAGCAGTTTATCGGCGGGAGTCCTCTACGAGCAGTACTTC. This codes for CASSLSAGVLYEQYF.